A single sample gave rise to the 26 T cell receptor beta chains below, sequenced in a study of T cells in Graves' hyperthyroidism and ophthalmopathy (dated by TCRdb to the late 2010s). Library creation used multiplex PCR. Sequenced using an Illumina HiSeq 2000. TCR beta CDR3 regions were amplified from RNA transcripts. A first-round RT-PCR of the TCR CDR3 used the HTBI primer set with the Qiagen OneStep RT-PCR kit. TCRdb reworked the public reads: Q25 trimming with fastp, MiXCR clone assembly, productive beta chains retained. One record per CDR3 amino acid sequence lists the most common genes and DNA. For this sample the table gives hundreds of thousands of distinct CDR3 sequences, of which nearly 45% were detected only once. Less than 8.5% of the sample belongs to the ten largest clones. Sequenced material: peripheral blood or thyroid tissue (not recorded which). Receptor source: an adult man with Graves' disease, either hyperthyroidism or ophthalmopathy (not recorded which).

J is TRBJ2-7 and V is TRBV15; 9 bases agree with TRBD1. The germline CDR1 and CDR2 sequences are LNHNV and YYDKDF (reference sequence). This CDR3 is built from 15 residues. After removal of 3 bases from V and 3 bases from J, the junction contained 6 bases not matched to a gene. This CDR3 is CATSRQRQGGYEQYF. CDR3 sequence (DNA): TGTGCCACCAGCAGGCAAAGACAGGGGGGCTACGAGCAGTACTTC.

The table lists this clonotype with many counts. The chain combines TRBV6-6 with TRBJ2-7; D could derive from TRBD1 or TRBD2 (6 bases each). V shed 10 bases and J shed 6 bases, with 16 bases lying between them. The CDR3 is 12 amino acids. Germline values: CDR1 MNHNY, CDR2 SVGAGI (reference sequence). The CDR3 region has the DNA TGTGCCACCTATGAGGGGGGCGGCGAGCAGTACTTC. Translating gives CATYEGGGEQYF.

The chain couples TRBV7-2 to TRBJ1-4; 10 bases fit TRBD1. CDR1 and CDR2 from the germline V gene are SGHTA and FQGNSA. After removal of 5 bases from V and 7 bases from J, the junction contained 4 bases not matched to a gene. CDR3 size: 14 residues. The CDR3 sequence is CASSTGTGVEKLFF. The CDR3 DNA is TGTGCCAGCAGCACCGGGACAGGGGTTGAAAAACTGTTTTTT.

CDR3 region: CASLPTQGFPEAFF. CDR3 coding DNA: TGTGCCAGCCTTCCCACCCAGGGATTCCCTGAAGCTTTCTTT. This chain joins TRBV7-2 and TRBJ1-1, with D perhaps matching TRBD1 (5 bases). From germline, CDR1 is SGHTA and CDR2 FQGNSA. The CDR3 is made up of 14 amino acids. Trimming cost V 8 bases and J 6 bases, with 19 bases left between them.

The CDR3 region has the DNA TGCAGTGCTCGGGAAGACAACTATGGCTCCTACGAGCAGTACTTC. Translating it yields CSAREDNYGSYEQYF. The chain links TRBV20-1 to TRBJ2-7, with D perhaps matching TRBD2 (5 bases). V shed 5 bases and J shed 0 bases, with 17 bases lying between them. This CDR3 contains 15 residues. Germline CDR1 reads DFQATT; CDR2 reads SNEGSKA (reference sequence).

The V and J genes are TRBV7-2 and TRBJ1-2, with TRBD1 as a possible D gene (5 bases). The CDR3 loop spans 12 amino acids. The V end lost 4 bases, the J end lost 6 bases, and 9 bases lay between the germline ends. Germline V gene data show CDR1 as SGHTA and CDR2 as FQGNSA. CDR3 DNA: TGTGCCAGCAGCTCCAGGGCGGATGGCTACACCTTC. Amino acids: CASSSRADGYTF.

The CDR3 region is CASSRTSYNEQYF. DNA of the CDR3: TGTGCCAGCAGTAGGACTAGCTACAACGAGCAGTACTTC. This rearrangement joins TRBV2 to TRBJ2-7, with 8 bases fitting TRBD2. Germline V gene data show CDR1 as SNHLY and CDR2 as FYNNEI. The CDR3 spans 13 residues. With V trimmed by 5 bases and J by 5 bases, 5 bases remained unmatched.

The V call is TRBV9, the J call TRBJ1-2; D possibly corresponds to TRBD1 (5 bases). CDR1 is SGDLS, CDR2 YYNGEE, per germline. The CDR3 is 14 residues long. The V gene lost 5 bases and the J gene lost 5 bases, with 16 bases spanning the gap. The CDR3: CASSLYPQGYGYTF. The CDR3 region has the DNA TGTGCCAGCAGTTTATATCCCCAGGGTTATGGCTACACCTTC.

In its sample, this clonotype was seen many times. The gene calls are TRBV7-9 and TRBJ1-2; 8 bases line up with TRBD1. J was trimmed by 2 bases and V by 2 bases; bases with no gene match: 7. The CDR3 extends over 16 amino acids. Germline assignment: CDR1 SEHNR and CDR2 FQNEAQ (reference sequence). CDR3 nucleotides: TGTGCCAGCAGCTTACACAGGGGGTATACCAACTATGGCTACACCTTC. This codes for CASSLHRGYTNYGYTF.

This clonotype was seen a handful of times. The chain's CDR3 is CSASSQETQYF. For the CDR3, the DNA is TGCAGTGCTAGCTCCCAAGAGACCCAGTACTTC. The J gene is TRBJ2-5, the V gene TRBV20-1; D remains unclear. Germline V gene lookup returns CDR1 DFQATT and CDR2 SNEGSKA (reference sequence). V lost 3 bases and J 1 base, leaving 3 bases between the germline ends. The CDR3 sequence is 11 residues long.

The chain couples TRBV12-3 or TRBV12-4 to TRBJ2-5; 8 bases agree with TRBD1. V shed 6 bases and J 3 bases; nucleotides not matched to a gene: 0. This CDR3 is 12 amino acids long. This CDR3 reads CASRTGEETQYF. The CDR3 DNA follows: TGTGCCAGCAGGACAGGGGAAGAGACCCAGTACTTC.

The rearrangement joins TRBV25-1 to TRBJ1-6, with 7 bases fitting TRBD1. The germline V gene has CDR1 MGHDK and CDR2 SYGVNS. V shed 0 bases and J 9 bases; nucleotides not matched to a gene: 5. The CDR3 extends over 15 amino acids. In nucleotides, the CDR3 is TGTGCCAGCAGTGAATATGCGACAGGGAGTTCACCCCTCCACTTT. Translated, it gives CASSEYATGSSPLHF.

The table lists this clonotype with a count of one. Written as DNA, the CDR3 is TGTGCCAGCAGCTTGGGACCAGCGTCTAGGAACACTGAAGCTTTCTTT. Protein: CASSLGPASRNTEAFF. The V call is TRBV11-2, the J call TRBJ1-1, with D possibly TRBD1 on 5 matching bases. The CDR3 runs to 16 residues. The V and J ends lost 3 bases and 1 base respectively, with 15 bases between them. The germline V gene has CDR1 SGHAT and CDR2 FQNNGV.

The rearrangement links TRBV24-1 to TRBJ1-1; D is possibly TRBD1 (5 bases). V lost 6 bases and J 4 bases, leaving 14 bases between the germline ends. CDR3 length equals 14 residues. Per germline, CDR1 KGHDR and CDR2 SFDVKD. The CDR3 DNA reads TGTGCCACCAGTAGCCCAGGGACTAGCACTGAAGCTTTCTTT. It is translated as CATSSPGTSTEAFF.

This clonotype came up a few times. The genes are TRBV6-6 and TRBJ2-7, with D possibly matching TRBD1 (5 bases). The CDR3 runs to 13 residues. Trimming shortened V by 6 bases and J by 2 bases, and 11 bases separated the two germline ends. Germline V gene sequence: CDR1 MNHNY, CDR2 SVGAGI (reference sequence). The CDR3 DNA reads TGTGCCAGCAGCCGCGAAGGGGCCTACGAGCAGTACTTC. This translates into CASSREGAYEQYF.

The CDR3 DNA sequence: TGTGCCGTCGCCCGGGGGGCTAATGAAAAACTGTTTTTT. It encodes CAVARGANEKLFF. The V call is TRBV19, the J call TRBJ1-4; a possible D gene is TRBD1 (5 bases). The CDR3 contains 13 residues. V was trimmed by 11 bases and J by 3 bases, leaving 13 bases between them. The germline CDR1 and CDR2 sequences are LNHDA and SQIVND (reference sequence).

The V and J genes are TRBV4-1 and TRBJ1-4; possibly TRBD1 for D (5 bases). With 7 bases removed from V and 3 bases from J, the gap between germline ends came to 12 bases. Looked up from germline, CDR1 is MGHRA and CDR2 is YSYEKL. The CDR3 covers 14 residues. The CDR3 is CASMRGEANEKLFF. CDR3 DNA sequence: TGCGCCAGCATGAGAGGGGAGGCTAATGAAAAACTGTTTTTT.

This chain joins TRBV10-3 and TRBJ2-5; either TRBD1 or TRBD2 may fit D (5 bases each). The CDR3 runs to 13 residues. V dropped 0 bases and J dropped 3 bases, with 5 bases sitting between them. Germline V gene lookup returns CDR1 ENHRY and CDR2 SYGVKD. The CDR3 here is CAISESGEETQYF. DNA for the CDR3: TGTGCCATCAGTGAGTCGGGGGAAGAGACCCAGTACTTC.

This clonotype came up many times. The V gene is TRBV15, the J gene TRBJ1-1; D gene unclear. V dropped 3 bases and J dropped 4 bases, with 12 bases sitting between them. Per the germline V gene, CDR1 is LNHNV and CDR2 is YYDKDF (reference sequence). This CDR3 region has 14 residues. The CDR3 bases are TGTGCCACCAGCAGGGACTTTGCGGGCACTGAAGCTTTCTTT. Amino acids: CATSRDFAGTEAFF.

This clonotype showed up just a few times. The gene calls are TRBV20-1 and TRBJ1-2; 9 bases fit TRBD1. V was clipped by 4 bases and J by 6 bases; unmatched bases: 9. The CDR3 extends over 14 amino acids. CDR1 DFQATT and CDR2 SNEGSKA come from the germline V gene (reference sequence). The CDR3 nucleotides are TGCAGTGCTATACTAAGACAGGGGGTTCATGGCTACACCTTC. As protein: CSAILRQGVHGYTF.

As for this clonotype: Germline and junction disagree at one end, which may indicate a read error. This chain connects TRBV28 to TRBJ1-6, with D possibly being TRBD1 (5 bases). Germline CDR1 and CDR2: MDHEN and SYDVKM. The CDR3 extends over 13 amino acids. Here the CDR3 reads CASSYGGKAEAFF. The CDR3 DNA sequence: TGTGCCAGCAGTTATGGGGGGAAAGCTGAAGCCTTCTTT.

The genes are TRBV2 and TRBJ2-5, with 7 bases fitting TRBD1. CDR3 size: 15 residues. Trimming took 6 bases from V and 6 from J; bases not matched to a gene: 13. Germline CDR1 SNHLY, CDR2 FYNNEI. The CDR3 DNA is TGTGCCAGCAGCCAAGATACCACAGGGGTAAAGACCCAGTACTTC. Amino acids: CASSQDTTGVKTQYF. Based on the CDR3 plus reference TRBV2 and TRBJ2-5, the full variable domain is EPEVTQTPSHQVTQMGQEVILRCVPISNHLYFYWYRQILGQKVEFLVSFYNNEISEKSEIFDDQFSVERPDGSNFTLKIRSTKLEDSAMYFCASSQDTTGVKTQYFGPGTRLLVL.

This clonotype occurred many times. The CDR3 protein is CASSLHGNYGYTF. The CDR3 DNA reads as TGTGCCAGCAGCTTGCACGGGAACTATGGCTACACCTTC. The V call is TRBV13, the J call TRBJ1-2; D uncertain. Trimming removed 3 bases at V and 2 bases at J, with 7 bases between. The CDR3 is 13 residues long. The germline V gene encodes CDR1 PRHDT and CDR2 FYEKMQ (reference sequence).

The chain links TRBV20-1 to TRBJ2-5; TRBD2 might be the D (5 bases). This CDR3 has 12 amino acids. Germline-derived CDR1 and CDR2 are DFQATT and SNEGSKA (reference sequence). Trimming pared 3 bases from V and 5 bases from J, leaving 10 bases between. The CDR3 coding sequence is TGCAGTGCTAGCGGGGTGATCGAGACCCAGTACTTC. Translating it yields CSASGVIETQYF.

This clonotype was observed a single time. The chain joins TRBV12-3 or TRBV12-4 to TRBJ1-5; a possible D gene is TRBD1 (6 bases). There are 15 residues in the CDR3. V lost 8 bases and J 7 bases, leaving 21 bases between the germline ends. In nucleotides, the CDR3 is TGTGCCAGCGGCGCACAGGGTTCGTTACGGCAGCCCCAGCATTTT. Translating gives CASGAQGSLRQPQHF.

In its sample, this clonotype was seen many times. V gene TRBV29-1 combines with J gene TRBJ1-3; D uncertain. V was shortened by 4 bases and J by 0 bases, with 4 bases between the two germline ends. Germline V lookup: CDR1 SQVTM, CDR2 ANQGSEA. This CDR3 is 12 amino acids long. In DNA, the CDR3 is TGCAGCGTTGTAGGCTCTGGAAACACCATATATTTT. Its translation is CSVVGSGNTIYF.